The T cell receptor beta chain described here comes from a study of Graves' ophthalmopathy and Graves' hyperthyroidism. The study amplified TCR beta CDR3 regions using RNA transcripts. First-round RT-PCR employed HTBI primers, with a second-round multiplex PCR after it. TCRdb re-called the multiplex PCR reads with MiXCR, one entry per CDR3 protein. The repertoire holds about 370,000 distinct CDR3 sequences, with approximately 20% as singletons. Other autoimmune diseases, uncontrolled infections, pregnancy or lactation excluded patients from enrollment. This CDR3 spans 13 amino acids. Between the trimmed V and J ends, which lost 7 bases and 2 bases, there was a span of 11 bases. Germline V gene data show CDR1 as MNHEY and CDR2 as SMNVEV (reference sequence).

The TCR comes from a woman aged 18-29 years with Graves' ophthalmopathy. V gene TRBV27 combines with J gene TRBJ2-5; D is perhaps TRBD2 (5 bases). The specimen sequenced was peripheral blood. The CDR3 loop reads CASTGRGQETQYF. The CDR3 nucleotides are TGTGCCAGCACCGGACGGGGTCAAGAGACCCAGTACTTC.